Each of the 4 T cell receptor beta chains below was sequenced from the same sample in a study of blood T cell repertoires in COVID-19 (dated by TCRdb to between 2020 and 2021). Libraries were made using the immunoSEQ multiplex PCR assay. In its TCRdb copy, this immuneACCESS table keeps in-frame sequences only and misses some clones. Where compared with another copy, unresolved V genes explain less than half of these, and the others have no known cause. The sample profile shows more than 15,000 clones; around nine tenths of them were found once. The leading ten clones occupy 20% to 25% of the sample. Specimen: peripheral blood. The receptors here all came from a man in his 60s with acute or convalescent COVID-19.

The chain combines TRBV24-1 with TRBJ2-3; 7 bases agree with TRBD1. CDR3 length equals 16 residues. The V gene's germline CDR1 is KGHDR and CDR2 SFDVKD. The J segment lost 5 bases and the V segment lost 2 bases, leaving 9 bases of the junction unmatched. The CDR3 DNA follows: TGTGCCACCAGTGATTCCGACAGGGTGGGTGTAGATACGCAGTATTTT. Translated, it gives CATSDSDRVGVDTQYF.

Only one count was recorded for this clone. The rearrangement uses TRBV3-1 (or the pseudogene TRBV3-2) and TRBJ2-5; tentatively, D is TRBD1 (6 bases). CDR1 is LGHDT and CDR2 is YNNKEL in the germline V gene (reference sequence). V lost 0 bases, J lost 1 base, and 12 bases lay in between. This CDR3 has 16 residues. The CDR3 DNA sequence: TGTGCCAGCAGCCAAGAATTGGGGGCCCTCCAAGAGACCCAGTACTTC. This gives the protein CASSQELGALQETQYF.

The V gene is TRBV2, the J gene TRBJ2-1; 11 nucleotides align to TRBD2. V lost 7 bases, J lost 6 bases, and 5 bases stayed unmatched. The CDR3 is 14 residues long. The germline V gene encodes CDR1 SNHLY and CDR2 FYNNEI. CDR3 amino acids: CASITSGGLNEQFF. CDR3 coding DNA: TGTGCCAGCATAACTAGCGGGGGTCTCAATGAGCAGTTCTTC.

This clone was picked up one time. The CDR3 sequence is CASSLVTSGPREQYF. The CDR3 nucleotides are TGTGCCAGCAGCTTAGTCACTAGCGGCCCACGCGAGCAGTACTTC. This chain links TRBV7-9 with TRBJ2-7; 8 nucleotides match TRBD2. This CDR3 region has 15 residues. Losses at the gene ends were 1 base for V and 6 bases for J; bases not matched to a gene: 8. Germline assignment: CDR1 SEHNR and CDR2 FQNEAQ (reference sequence). The whole variable domain, remainder taken from reference TRBV7-9 and TRBJ2-7, is DTGVSQNPRHKITKRGQNVTFRCDPISEHNRLYWYRQTLGQGPEFLTYFQNEAQLEKSRLLSDRFSAERPKGSFSTLEIQRTEQGDSAMYLCASSLVTSGPREQYFGPGTRLTVT.